The T cell receptor (beta chain) described here comes from a study of T-cell reconstitution after alpha-beta-depleted transplantation in children. Preparation of the TCRbeta library used unique molecular identifiers. Using its own MiXCR run on the PCR reads, TCRdb lists one record per CDR3 protein. The sample consists of 500,000 or so distinct CDR3 sequences, approximately 29% of them appearing once. The material was PBMCs from the stem cell graft donor, obtained from the stem cell graft. This clonotype was obtained from a human donor who donated a stem cell graft to a child with aplastic anemia.

The DNA of the CDR3 is TGCAGTGCAGCGACCCTACAGGGTTTCTATGGCTACACCTTC. It translates to CSAATLQGFYGYTF. The rearrangement uses TRBV20-1 and TRBJ1-2; a weak D match, TRBD1 (6 bases). Germline assignment: CDR1 DFQATT and CDR2 SNEGSKA (reference sequence). Trimming took 6 bases from V and 4 from J, leaving 18 bases between them. The CDR3 covers 14 residues.